The 12 T cell receptor beta chains presented below share a single source sample, sequenced in a study of blood T cell repertoires in COVID-19. Libraries were prepared by immunoSEQ multiplex PCR; TCRdb keeps only in-frame clonotypes and omits some of them. Among approximately 320,000 clones listed, approximately 85% were seen once. The sequenced sample consisted of peripheral blood. These receptors came from a human donor in a cohort sampled during active COVID-19.

The rearrangement joins TRBV27 to TRBJ2-7; D is perhaps TRBD1 (6 bases). The CDR3 is 13 residues long. Germline V CDR1 and CDR2: MNHEY, SMNVEV (reference sequence). V shed 7 bases and J shed 7 bases, with 17 bases lying between them. The CDR3 loop is CASTRTGSGEQYF. CDR3 in DNA: TGTGCCAGCACCCGTACAGGGAGTGGAGAGCAGTACTTC.

V and J are TRBV12-3 or TRBV12-4 and TRBJ1-2, with unresolved D. Trimming took 3 bases from V and 4 from J, leaving 9 bases between them. This CDR3 region has 13 residues. The CDR3 nucleotides read TGTGCCAGCAGTTTTCCAGCGGGCTATGGCTACACCTTC. Translation gives CASSFPAGYGYTF.

The V gene is TRBV15, the J gene TRBJ1-4; 8 positions match TRBD1. This CDR3 spans 17 amino acids. Unmatched junction bases numbered 11, after V lost 0 bases and J lost 8 bases. Germline assignment: CDR1 LNHNV and CDR2 YYDKDF (reference sequence). In DNA form, the CDR3 reads TGTGCCACCAGCAGAGAAGAGAAGTCGGACAGGGTAGAAAAACTGTTTTTT. This encodes CATSREEKSDRVEKLFF.

The CDR3 DNA reads as TGCGCCAGCGAATTAGCGGGGGTCTACAATGAGCAGTTCTTC. Its protein is CASELAGVYNEQFF. The gene calls are TRBV10-2 and TRBJ2-1, with 9 bases lining up with TRBD2. There are 14 residues in the CDR3. V was clipped by 8 bases and J by 3 bases; unmatched bases: 5. Germline assignment: CDR1 WSHSY and CDR2 SAAADI.

V usage is TRBV10-3 and J usage is TRBJ2-3; D may be TRBD1 (5 bases). With 2 bases removed from V and 0 bases from J, the gap between germline ends came to 15 bases. Germline-derived CDR1 and CDR2 are ENHRY and SYGVKD. This CDR3 is built from 17 residues. The CDR3 DNA reads as TGTGCCATCAGTGAGCCTTTGGACACCCAGAGCACAGATACGCAGTATTTT. Translating it yields CAISEPLDTQSTDTQYF.

The chain carries TRBV27 and TRBJ2-7; D is perhaps TRBD1 (5 bases). V dropped 3 bases and J dropped 3 bases, with 6 bases sitting between them. The length of the CDR3 is 12 residues. Germline CDR1 is MNHEY and CDR2 is SMNVEV (reference sequence). Here the CDR3 reads CASSFQGYEQYF. CDR3 bases: TGTGCCAGCAGTTTCCAGGGCTACGAGCAGTACTTC.

V and J are TRBV11-2 and TRBJ2-1; 9 bases align to TRBD2. V lost 3 bases and J lost 7; bases outside the gene matches: 10. CDR1 is SGHAT and CDR2 is FQNNGV in the germline V gene. CDR3 length: 16 residues. In DNA form, the CDR3 reads TGTGCCAGCAGCTTGCTAGCGGGGCGAGGGGGGAATGAGCAGTTCTTC. Encoded protein: CASSLLAGRGGNEQFF. Using reference TRBV11-2 and TRBJ2-1 for the parts outside the CDR3, the full variable domain is EAGVAQSPRYKIIEKRQSVAFWCNPISGHATLYWYQQILGQGPKLLIQFQNNGVVDDSQLPKDRFSAERLKGVDSTLKIQPAKLEDSAVYLCASSLLAGRGGNEQFFGPGTRLTVL.

DNA for the CDR3: TGCGCCAGCACCTCGGGACACCCGAACACTGAAGCTTTCTTT. Translated: CASTSGHPNTEAFF. The chain carries TRBV10-1 and TRBJ1-1, with a weak D call TRBD1 (6 bases). Germline V gene data show CDR1 as WNHNN and CDR2 as SYGVQD (reference sequence). The CDR3 sequence is 14 residues long. V dropped 7 bases and J dropped 1 base, with 13 bases sitting between them.

This clone was counted a single time. This sequence joins TRBV19 and TRBJ1-6; 12 bases match TRBD1. Per germline, CDR1 LNHDA and CDR2 SQIVND (reference sequence). J lost 9 bases, V lost 4 bases, and 10 bases had no gene match. This CDR3 is built from 17 residues. The CDR3 loop is CASSSPGTGGESSPLHF. The DNA for the CDR3 is TGTGCCAGTAGTAGTCCCGGGACAGGGGGCGAGAGTTCACCCCTCCACTTT.

The chain uses TRBV19 and TRBJ1-6, with 9 bases lining up with TRBD1. J was trimmed by 7 bases and V by 4 bases; bases with no gene match: 5. CDR1 LNHDA and CDR2 SQIVND come from the germline V gene (reference sequence). The CDR3 consists of 15 residues. CDR3 bases: TGTGCCAGTAGTAAGGGGACAGGGCCAAATTCACCCCTCCACTTT. Its translation: CASSKGTGPNSPLHF.

For the CDR3, the DNA is TGTGCCAGCAGTTACTCGACAGGGGCGGGCTACGAGCAGTACTTC. It specifies CASSYSTGAGYEQYF. This chain joins TRBV6-5 and TRBJ2-7; 8 positions agree with TRBD1. The CDR3 has 15 amino acids. Germline CDR1 is MNHEY and CDR2 is SVGAGI. The V gene end was trimmed by 0 bases and the J gene end by 3 bases; junction bases not matched to a gene: 4.

CDR3: CASSLGYSGGSYNEQFF. The CDR3 DNA follows: TGCGCCAGCAGCTTGGGTTACAGCGGGGGTTCCTACAATGAGCAGTTCTTC. The V and J genes are TRBV5-1 and TRBJ2-1, with 8 bases lining up with TRBD2. CDR1 is SGHRS, CDR2 YFSETQ, per germline. The J segment lost 1 base and the V segment lost 0 bases, leaving 6 bases of the junction unmatched. The CDR3 spans 17 residues.